What follows are 23 T cell receptor beta chains derived from one specimen sequenced in a study of blood T cell repertoires in COVID-19. Libraries were prepared by immunoSEQ multiplex PCR; TCRdb keeps only in-frame clonotypes and omits some of them. The sample includes roughly 290,000 clones, around 88% of them seen just once. Sequences were obtained from peripheral blood. The receptors stem from a man aged 25 to 40 with acute or convalescent COVID-19.

The chain carries TRBV2 and TRBJ2-1, with 13 bases aligning to TRBD2. Germline CDR1 SNHLY, CDR2 FYNNEI. The CDR3 runs to 16 residues. The V gene end was trimmed by 8 bases and the J gene end by 9 bases; junction bases not matched to a gene: 13. CDR3 residues: CASSPPGTSGKFEQFF. CDR3 DNA: TGTGCCAGCTCACCTCCCGGGACTAGCGGGAAGTTTGAGCAGTTCTTC.

The V call is TRBV3-1 (or the pseudogene TRBV3-2), the J call TRBJ2-1, with D unresolved. The germline V and J ends were trimmed by 0 bases and 10 bases, with 10 bases remaining between them. The CDR3 has 13 residues. Germline loops: CDR1 LGHDT, CDR2 YNNKEL (reference sequence). The chain's CDR3 is CASSQDRGYEQFF. CDR3 nucleotides: TGTGCCAGCAGCCAAGATCGAGGATACGAGCAGTTCTTC.

The chain employs TRBV28 and TRBJ1-2, with 9 bases lining up with TRBD1. The CDR3 totals 13 residues. Unmatched junction bases numbered 6, after V lost 7 bases and J lost 6 bases. CDR1 and CDR2 (germline): MDHEN, SYDVKM. CDR3: CASTPDRGHGYTF. In nucleotides, the CDR3 is TGTGCCAGCACACCGGACAGGGGCCATGGCTACACCTTC.

Written as DNA, the CDR3 is TGTGCCAGCAGCCACGGACAGGGAAGCAGCGGCTACACCTTC. Residues: CASSHGQGSSGYTF. The chain has TRBV5-4 and TRBJ1-2; 8 bases line up with TRBD1. Looked up from germline, CDR1 is SGHNT and CDR2 is YYREEE (reference sequence). The CDR3 sequence is 14 residues long. V was pared by 4 bases and J by 8 bases, with 10 bases of the junction left unmatched. The full variable domain, in which reference TRBV5-4 and TRBJ1-2 provide the parts outside the CDR3, is ETGVTQSPTHLIKTRGQQVTLRCSSQSGHNTVSWYQQALGQGPQFIFQYYREEENGRGNFPPRFSGLQFPNYSSELNVNALELDDSALYLCASSHGQGSSGYTFGSGTRLTVV.

This clone turned up a few times. This chain uses TRBV6-5 with TRBJ2-7; 7 nucleotides agree with TRBD1. The CDR3 extends over 15 amino acids. CDR1 is MNHEY, CDR2 SVGAGI, per germline. J was trimmed by 0 bases and V by 4 bases; bases with no gene match: 6. CDR3 bases: TGTGCCAGCAGTTGGGGACAGAGGAGCTCCTACGAGCAGTACTTC. The encoded protein is CASSWGQRSSYEQYF.

J is TRBJ1-1 and V is TRBV19, with D hard to call. Trimming removed 3 bases at V and 2 bases at J, with 10 bases between. Germline V CDR1 and CDR2: LNHDA, SQIVND (reference sequence). The CDR3 spans 14 residues. The CDR3 DNA follows: TGTGCCAGTAGTATCTGGAGCGAAAACACTGAAGCTTTCTTT. Its protein is CASSIWSENTEAFF.

The chain has TRBV10-2 and TRBJ1-5, with 7 bases aligning to TRBD1. This CDR3 comprises 13 residues. The J segment lost 13 bases and the V segment lost 6 bases, leaving 12 bases of the junction unmatched. Germline V gene lookup returns CDR1 WSHSY and CDR2 SAAADI. The CDR3 sequence: CASRGQQEPQQHF. In DNA form, the CDR3 reads TGCGCCAGCAGGGGACAGCAGGAACCGCAACAGCATTTT.

This clone was seen a single time. The rearrangement joins TRBV7-9 to TRBJ1-6; no reliable D call. The germline gives CDR1 SEHNR, CDR2 FQNEAQ (reference sequence). The CDR3 runs to 15 residues. Trimming pared 2 bases from V and 5 bases from J, leaving 10 bases between. CDR3 coding DNA: TGTGCCAGCAGCTTAATATCCAGAAATAATTCACCCCTCCACTTT. This encodes CASSLISRNNSPLHF.

The chain joins TRBV28 to TRBJ1-5, with 10 bases that match TRBD1. There are 15 residues in the CDR3. V was pared by 4 bases and J by 7 bases, with 7 bases of the junction left unmatched. Germline values: CDR1 MDHEN, CDR2 SYDVKM. CDR3 sequence reads: CASSSETGGRQPQHF. The CDR3 DNA reads TGTGCCAGCAGTTCTGAGACAGGGGGCCGGCAGCCCCAGCATTTT.

The chain recombines TRBV28 with TRBJ1-2; D possibly corresponds to TRBD1 (5 bases). The CDR3 sequence is 13 residues long. Trimming shortened V by 5 bases and J by 4 bases, and 11 bases separated the two germline ends. The germline V gene encodes CDR1 MDHEN and CDR2 SYDVKM. The CDR3 DNA reads TGTGCCAGCAGTCTCCTGGGGGGCTATGGCTACACCTTC. Translating it yields CASSLLGGYGYTF.

V and J are TRBV28 and TRBJ1-2; D not certain. CDR1 MDHEN and CDR2 SYDVKM come from the germline V gene. This CDR3 is 14 amino acids long. V was clipped by 4 bases and J by 8 bases, with 17 bases between them. CDR3 in amino acids: CASSSAGVRWGYTF. In nucleotides, the CDR3 is TGTGCCAGCAGTTCCGCCGGGGTGAGATGGGGCTACACCTTC.

In this sample, this clone turned up once. This chain joins TRBV9 and TRBJ1-2; tentative D call: TRBD1 (6 bases). Germline V gene data show CDR1 as SGDLS and CDR2 as YYNGEE. V lost 0 bases to trimming and J lost 6 bases, with 21 bases between them. The length of the CDR3 is 17 residues. CDR3 sequence (DNA): TGTGCCAGCAGCGTAGACGCCAACAGGGTGGGGGTCGATGGCTACACCTTC. Encoded protein: CASSVDANRVGVDGYTF.

The rearrangement links TRBV28 to TRBJ1-3; D remains ambiguous. The germline CDR1 and CDR2 sequences are MDHEN and SYDVKM. V was cut by 8 bases and J by 3 bases, with 14 bases left in between. The CDR3 consists of 14 residues. The CDR3 sequence is CASFPEGGGNTIYF. CDR3 sequence (DNA): TGTGCCAGCTTCCCAGAGGGAGGTGGAAACACCATATATTTT.

As DNA, the CDR3 is TGTGCCAGCAGTGAATATGCGGGATCAGATACGCAGTATTTT. Protein product: CASSEYAGSDTQYF. The V call is TRBV25-1, the J call TRBJ2-3; a weak D match, TRBD2 (6 bases). The CDR3 loop spans 14 amino acids. Trimming stripped 0 bases from V and 4 bases from J, with 8 bases between. Germline V CDR1 and CDR2: MGHDK, SYGVNS.

This clone occurred once. The rearrangement links TRBV29-1 to TRBJ1-1; 8 bases line up with TRBD1. V lost 3 bases and J lost 6; bases outside the gene matches: 3. The CDR3 is 12 amino acids. Germline V gene data show CDR1 as SQVTM and CDR2 as ANQGSEA. The CDR3 spells CSVERTGSEAFF. The DNA of the CDR3 is TGCAGCGTTGAGAGGACAGGGTCTGAAGCTTTCTTT.

This chain connects TRBV3-1 (or the pseudogene TRBV3-2) to TRBJ1-2, with D hard to call. The V end lost 3 bases, the J end lost 4 bases, and 9 bases lay between the germline ends. This CDR3 region has 13 residues. CDR1 is LGHDT, CDR2 YNNKEL, per germline (reference sequence). The CDR3 coding sequence is TGTGCCAGCAGCCAGCGACGGGGCTATGGCTACACCTTC. Translated, it gives CASSQRRGYGYTF.

The chain joins TRBV19 to TRBJ2-1; 7 nucleotides match TRBD2. The CDR3 runs to 15 residues. V was pared by 9 bases and J by 5 bases, with 13 bases of the junction left unmatched. The germline gives CDR1 LNHDA, CDR2 SQIVND (reference sequence). CDR3 loop: CASYGGGTGDNEQFF. The CDR3 nucleotides are TGTGCCAGCTACGGCGGGGGTACGGGGGACAATGAGCAGTTCTTC.

The chain is built from TRBV6-4 and TRBJ1-2, with D perhaps TRBD1 (6 bases). V lost 0 bases and J 2 bases, leaving 25 bases between the germline ends. CDR1 and CDR2 from the germline V gene are MRHNA and SNTAGT. This CDR3 has 20 amino acids. CDR3 sequence (DNA): TGTGCCAGCAGTGACTCGATCCCAACGACAGGTTCAACCGAAAACTATGGCTACACCTTC. It translates to CASSDSIPTTGSTENYGYTF.

This clone occurred many times. This rearrangement joins TRBV7-2 to TRBJ2-5; D is undetermined. Germline CDR1 is SGHTA and CDR2 is FQGNSA. The V end lost 1 base, the J end lost 9 bases, and 6 bases lay between the germline ends. This CDR3 contains 11 residues. The CDR3 spells CASSLGSAQYF. DNA for the CDR3: TGTGCCAGCAGCTTAGGTTCAGCCCAGTACTTC.

The chain has TRBV5-1 and TRBJ2-5; 10 bases are shared with TRBD2. J lost 4 bases, V lost 3 bases, and 6 bases had no gene match. This CDR3 comprises 15 residues. CDR1 and CDR2 (germline): SGHRS, YFSETQ. The CDR3 region has the DNA TGCGCCAGCAGCTACGGAGCGGGGGGGCGAGAGACCCAGTACTTC. It codes for CASSYGAGGRETQYF.

The V call is TRBV4-1, the J call TRBJ2-4; 8 positions agree with TRBD2. The CDR3 length is 15 residues. CDR1 and CDR2 (germline): MGHRA, YSYEKL. Germline trimming cut 4 bases from V and 2 bases from J; bases unmatched to any gene: 4. CDR3 sequence (DNA): TGCGCCAGCAGCCCACTAGCGGTGACCAAAAACATTCAGTACTTC. Translated: CASSPLAVTKNIQYF.

The chain couples TRBV29-1 to TRBJ1-2; D is undetermined. CDR1 and CDR2 (germline): SQVTM, ANQGSEA. Trimming left V 3 bases short and J 5 bases short, with 7 bases between. This CDR3 comprises 11 residues. CDR3 in amino acids: CSVEIAYGYTF. The CDR3 nucleotides read TGCAGCGTTGAGATAGCTTATGGCTACACCTTC.

The chain carries TRBV5-1 and TRBJ1-6, with 9 bases that match TRBD1. In germline, CDR1 is SGHRS, CDR2 YFSETQ. The CDR3 sequence is 15 residues long. Trimming at V came to 0 bases and at J to 7 bases, leaving 2 bases not matched to a gene. Here the CDR3 reads CASSLAGTGNSPLHF. The CDR3 nucleotides are TGCGCCAGCAGCTTGGCCGGGACAGGGAATTCACCCCTCCACTTT. Full variable domain (missing parts from reference TRBV5-1 and TRBJ1-6): KAGVTQTPRYLIKTRGQQVTLSCSPISGHRSVSWYQQTPGQGLQFLFEYFSETQRNKGNFPGRFSGRQFSNSRSEMNVSTLELGDSALYLCASSLAGTGNSPLHFGNGTRLTVT.